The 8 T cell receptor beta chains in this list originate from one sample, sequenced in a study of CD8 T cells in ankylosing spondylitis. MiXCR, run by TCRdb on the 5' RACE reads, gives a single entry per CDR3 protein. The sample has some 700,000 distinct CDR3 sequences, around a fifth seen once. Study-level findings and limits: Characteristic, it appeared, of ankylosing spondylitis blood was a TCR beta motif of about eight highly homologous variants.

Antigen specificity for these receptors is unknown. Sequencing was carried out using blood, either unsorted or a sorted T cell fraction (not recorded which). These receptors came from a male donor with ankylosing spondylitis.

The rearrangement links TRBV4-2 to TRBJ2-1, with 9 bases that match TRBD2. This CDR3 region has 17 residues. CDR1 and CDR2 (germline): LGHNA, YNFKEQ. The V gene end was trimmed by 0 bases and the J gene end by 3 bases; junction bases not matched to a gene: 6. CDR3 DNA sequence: TGTGCCAGCAGCCAAGAACCGGGACTAGCTGTCTACAATGAGCAGTTCTTC. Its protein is CASSQEPGLAVYNEQFF.

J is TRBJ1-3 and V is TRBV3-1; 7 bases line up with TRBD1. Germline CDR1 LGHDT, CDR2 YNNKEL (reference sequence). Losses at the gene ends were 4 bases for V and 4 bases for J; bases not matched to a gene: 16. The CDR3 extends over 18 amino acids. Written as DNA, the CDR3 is TGTGCCAGCAGCCCCCGATTGGCCCTTGGGACAGCCGGAAACACCATATATTTT. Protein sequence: CASSPRLALGTAGNTIYF.

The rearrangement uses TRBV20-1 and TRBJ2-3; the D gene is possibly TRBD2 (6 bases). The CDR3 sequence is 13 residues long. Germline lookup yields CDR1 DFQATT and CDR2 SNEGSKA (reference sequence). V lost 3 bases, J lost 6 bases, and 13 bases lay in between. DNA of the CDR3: TGCAGTGCTAGGGCGGGAAAAACGGATACGCAGTATTTT. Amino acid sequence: CSARAGKTDTQYF.

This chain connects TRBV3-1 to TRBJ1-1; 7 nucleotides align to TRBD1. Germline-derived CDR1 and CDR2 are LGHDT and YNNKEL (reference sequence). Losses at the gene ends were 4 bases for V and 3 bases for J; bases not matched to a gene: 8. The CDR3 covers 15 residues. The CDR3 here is CASSLPQGSYTEAFF. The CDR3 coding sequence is TGTGCCAGCAGCCTTCCACAGGGGTCCTACACTGAAGCTTTCTTT.

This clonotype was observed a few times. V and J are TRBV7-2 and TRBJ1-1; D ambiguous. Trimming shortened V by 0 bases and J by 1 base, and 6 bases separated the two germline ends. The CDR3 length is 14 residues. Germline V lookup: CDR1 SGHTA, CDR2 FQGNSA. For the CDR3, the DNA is TGTGCCAGCAGCTTAGCGGCGCGGAACACTGAAGCTTTCTTT. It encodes CASSLAARNTEAFF. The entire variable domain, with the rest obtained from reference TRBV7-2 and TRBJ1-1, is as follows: GAGVSQSPSNKVTEKGKDVELRCDPISGHTALYWYRQSLGQGLEFLIYFQGNSAPDKSGLPSDRFSAERTGGSVSTLTIQRTQQEDSAVYLCASSLAARNTEAFFGQGTRLTVV.

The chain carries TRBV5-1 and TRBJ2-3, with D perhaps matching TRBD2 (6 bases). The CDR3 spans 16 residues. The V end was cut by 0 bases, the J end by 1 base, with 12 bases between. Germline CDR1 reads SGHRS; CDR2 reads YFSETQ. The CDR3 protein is CASSLAAGTRTDTQYF. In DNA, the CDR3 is TGCGCCAGCAGCTTGGCCGCGGGGACCCGCACAGATACGCAGTATTTT.

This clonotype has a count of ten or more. CDR3 in amino acids: CASHEASPGQGTNTEAFF. CDR3 coding DNA: TGTGCCAGCCACGAAGCCTCCCCGGGACAGGGGACGAACACTGAAGCTTTCTTT. The J gene is TRBJ1-1, the V gene TRBV2; 10 bases line up with TRBD1. Germline CDR1 and CDR2: SNHLY and FYNNEI. With V trimmed by 8 bases and J by 1 base, 16 bases remained unmatched. CDR3 size: 18 residues.

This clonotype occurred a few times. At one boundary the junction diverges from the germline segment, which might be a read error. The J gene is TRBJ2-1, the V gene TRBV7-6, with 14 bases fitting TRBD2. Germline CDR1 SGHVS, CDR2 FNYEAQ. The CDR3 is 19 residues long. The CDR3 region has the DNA TGTGCCAGCAGCACCGCCGGGACTAGCGGGAGAGGCTCCTACAATGAGCATTTCTTC. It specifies CASSTAGTSGRGSYNEHFF.